This TCR beta chain originates from a study of T cell responses to AZD1222 COVID-19 vaccine (dated by TCRdb to 2020 to 2022). As for the study more broadly: AZD1222 recipients with second doses at about 4 weeks or about 12 weeks were pooled, because spike-specific TCR depth and breadth did not differ between schedules. A total of 240 or so trial participants underwent TCR sequencing, of whom some 200 had received two doses of AZD1222 and about 25 had received two doses of the MenACWY control vaccine. Trial participants were enrolled into age subgroups of 18-55, 56-69 and 70-plus years, which contained about 150, 27 and 61 TCR-sequenced participants, respectively.

Reading the label with the study, this specimen's time point is: baseline before first vaccination. Vaccinee samples came from UK trials COV001 and COV002, including a single-blind randomized controlled phase 2/3 trial of AZD1222 (ChAdOx1 nCoV-19) in healthy adults. For TCRbeta chain sequencing, PBMC samples were collected from trial participants at day 0 and at day 28 after the second dose. About this clone: This clone's antigen is unknown. No base quality information exists; no much larger clone differs at one position.

The V and J ends are trimmed by 4 bases and 1 base, leaving 10 bases between them. CDR1 and CDR2, looked up from the germline V gene, are KGHSH and LQKENI. The CDR3, from cysteine to phenylalanine, totals 14 residues. The entry retains the CDR3 DNA only, 42 bases that are in frame from base 1. General conclusions and limits of the study: Because no samples from the day 14 peak response were available, repertoires could be characterized only after the peak T cell response. In the small 56-69-year group, the increase in depth fell short of significance, most likely because of low power. Reportedly, close to half of the unique spike-specific TCRs recognized epitopes lying outside the regions that are mutated in the B.1.351 and B.1.1.7 variants. A significant rise in spike-specific TCR breadth and depth was observed after two AZD1222 doses relative to day 0 and relative to MenACWY recipients. Conclusions about previously exposed vaccinees are limited, since just five or six AZD1222 recipients were seropositive for SARS-CoV-2 at baseline. Vaccine-associated CD4 TCRs spanned the whole spike protein, with dominant responses in regions 160-218 and 743-854. Most participants were white British and females outnumbered males, and the authors suggested that clonal diversity may have been underestimated.

The CDR3 regions of human TCRbeta chains were subjected to immunosequencing. In the original analysis: Repertoire TCRs were matched against a reference library of SARS-CoV-2-specific TCRs generated with the MIRA antigen-specificity platform. Breadth was defined as the fraction of unique TCRs that were SARS-CoV-2-associated. Depth was defined as the fraction of total T cells that were SARS-CoV-2-associated. Using the MIRA data, each spike-specific TCR was mapped to the spike region that the TCR reacts to and placed in a CD4 or CD8 class. Log10-transformed breadth and depth values were compared by one-way ANOVA with Sidak's multiple comparisons tests. The source is immuneACCESS, and TCRdb retained only in-frame sequences with V and J called. Part of the clones is not carried over; for the studies checked, unresolved V genes explain less than half of this, and the remainder is unexplained. The V and J calls and clone size were taken over from that table, and D and trimming were inferred from the DNA. A total of around 62,000 clones appear in this sample, about 90% of them only once. Jointly, the top ten make up around 5% of the sample.

The sequence was obtained from an adult in good health. The receptor chain draws on TRBV18 and TRBJ1-1, with the D gene not confidently named. The specimen comprised peripheral blood, sampled on day 0 of AZD1222 vaccination. The CDR3 loop reads CASSREEQNTEAFF. The sequenced DNA: TGTGCCAGCTCACGGGAAGAACAGAACACTGAAGCTTTCTTT.